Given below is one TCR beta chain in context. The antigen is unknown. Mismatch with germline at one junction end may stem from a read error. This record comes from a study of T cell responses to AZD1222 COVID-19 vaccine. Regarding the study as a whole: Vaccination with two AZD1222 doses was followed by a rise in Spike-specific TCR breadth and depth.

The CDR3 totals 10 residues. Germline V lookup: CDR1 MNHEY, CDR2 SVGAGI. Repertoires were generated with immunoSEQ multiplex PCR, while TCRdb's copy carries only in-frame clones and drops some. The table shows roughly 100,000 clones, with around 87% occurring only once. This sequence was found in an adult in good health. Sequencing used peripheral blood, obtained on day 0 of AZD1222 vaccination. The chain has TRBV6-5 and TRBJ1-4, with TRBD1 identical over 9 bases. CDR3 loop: CARGTRTGVF. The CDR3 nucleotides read TGTGCCAGGGGGACGAGGACAGGGGTTTTT.